The following is a TCR beta chain sequence with its context. The antigen is not known. This record belongs to a study of PD-L1 blockade in urothelial cancer. Turning to the study itself: Chemotherapy regimens numbering 0 to 3 had been given to patients. Analyses were performed on blood at 3 weeks after treatment start (the second dose) and at 6 weeks. Findings and limits, study-wide: Stronger expansion of tumor-associated clones in blood at 3 weeks distinguished durable-benefit patients.

In each PCR, synthetic TCR analog templates were spiked in. The table came from immunoSEQ multiplex PCR; TCRdb's copy has only in-frame clones and leaves some out. In the table there are 14,000 to 15,000 clones, over 75% of which are singletons. Looked up from germline, CDR1 is LGHNA and CDR2 is YNFKEQ. This CDR3 contains 17 residues. V was pared by 0 bases and J by 5 bases, with 8 bases of the junction left unmatched. V usage is TRBV4-2 and J usage is TRBJ2-2, with 8 positions matching TRBD1. The sequenced sample was PBMCs, obtained around atezolizumab (anti-PD-L1) treatment. The TCR originated in a man between 65 and 79 years old with urothelial cancer. CDR3 protein: CASSQDQGTGGTGELFF. As DNA, the CDR3 is TGTGCCAGCAGCCAAGATCAGGGAACAGGGGGGACCGGGGAGCTGTTTTTT.